These 31 T cell receptor beta chains were sequenced from one sample in a study of cytomegalovirus exposure and HLA in healthy donors. It was with 60 Vbeta and 13 Jbeta primers that the PCR ran. Clones were sequenced by immunoSEQ multiplex PCR, and TCRdb holds only the in-frame ones, with some missing. This sample yields roughly 120,000 clones, of which around 76% are seen a single time; approximately 16% belongs to the top ten. The specimen sequenced was PBMCs. All receptors come from a man in his forties or fifties in good health and CMV-seropositive.

This chain joins TRBV4-1 and TRBJ1-4, with 7 bases identical to TRBD1. The CDR3 extends over 18 amino acids. With 3 bases clipped from V and 0 bases from J, the junction kept 10 bases outside the gene matches. The V gene's germline CDR1 is MGHRA and CDR2 YSYEKL. The chain's CDR3 is CASSQATRDRPTNEKLFF. In DNA form, the CDR3 reads TGCGCCAGCAGCCAGGCTACACGGGACAGACCAACTAATGAAAAACTGTTTTTT.

This clone is a singleton in its sample. V usage is TRBV27 and J usage is TRBJ2-5; 10 nucleotides line up with TRBD2. CDR3 length equals 17 residues. Germline lookup yields CDR1 MNHEY and CDR2 SMNVEV (reference sequence). The V segment lost 5 bases and the J segment 0 bases; nucleotides outside the gene matches: 9. The chain's CDR3 is CASSTTELAGYQETQYF. The CDR3 DNA follows: TGTGCCAGCAGTACAACGGAACTAGCGGGGTACCAAGAGACCCAGTACTTC.

The chain joins TRBV19 to TRBJ1-4; the match to TRBD1 covers 7 bases. The trim removed 4 bases at V and 5 bases at J, leaving 13 bases unmatched. CDR3 length equals 17 residues. From germline, CDR1 is LNHDA and CDR2 SQIVND (reference sequence). The CDR3 nucleotides are TGTGCCAGTAGTAGGGGACAGATAATCAACTCCAATGAAAAACTGTTTTTT. Translation gives CASSRGQIINSNEKLFF.

The CDR3 sequence: CASSYSRGSYEQYF. As DNA, the CDR3 is TGTGCCAGCAGTTACTCCCGGGGATCCTACGAGCAGTACTTC. This chain links TRBV6-5 with TRBJ2-7, with D possibly matching TRBD2 (5 bases). The CDR3 covers 14 residues. The V gene's germline CDR1 is MNHEY and CDR2 SVGAGI. V lost 0 bases to trimming and J lost 1 base, with 7 bases between them.

The chain is built from TRBV4-1 and TRBJ2-2, with D perhaps matching TRBD1 (6 bases). Germline lookup yields CDR1 MGHRA and CDR2 YSYEKL. Trimming removed 4 bases from V and 3 bases from J, with 15 bases in between. This CDR3 region has 16 residues. The CDR3 DNA is TGCGCCAGCAGCCTCATACAGGGCCGCGACACCGGGGAGCTGTTTTTT. It yields the protein CASSLIQGRDTGELFF.

This clone was observed a single time. The chain is built from TRBV5-1 and TRBJ2-1; no reliable D call. Germline values: CDR1 SGHRS, CDR2 YFSETQ. The CDR3 extends over 11 amino acids. V lost 0 bases and J 10 bases, leaving 5 bases between the germline ends. The CDR3 is CASSLDREQFF. Here the CDR3 DNA reads TGCGCCAGCAGCTTGGACAGAGAGCAGTTCTTC.

This chain joins TRBV28 and TRBJ1-4; D is uncertain. V lost 5 bases and J 4 bases, leaving 17 bases between the germline ends. The germline CDR1 and CDR2 sequences are MDHEN and SYDVKM. CDR3 length: 16 residues. CDR3 loop: CASSEVGELNNEKLFF. CDR3 coding DNA: TGTGCCAGCAGTGAGGTCGGAGAACTGAATAATGAAAAACTGTTTTTT.

The rearrangement links TRBV5-1 to TRBJ2-3; 10 bases map to TRBD2. The CDR3 is made up of 17 amino acids. Germline CDR1 and CDR2: SGHRS and YFSETQ. The trim removed 0 bases at V and 2 bases at J, leaving 6 bases unmatched. CDR3 in amino acids: CASSLGVSGGSTDTQYF. CDR3 DNA: TGCGCCAGCAGCTTGGGTGTTAGCGGGGGGTCCACAGATACGCAGTATTTT.

This chain links TRBV6-1 with TRBJ1-1; 7 bases agree with TRBD1. Trimming took 7 bases from V and 4 from J; bases not matched to a gene: 9. From germline, CDR1 is MNHNS and CDR2 SASEGT. This CDR3 is 14 amino acids long. The CDR3 region has the DNA TGTGCCAGCATTAGACAGGGTGGCGGCACTGAAGCTTTCTTT. Encoded protein: CASIRQGGGTEAFF.

This clone has a single count. The rearrangement joins TRBV28 to TRBJ2-2; D gene uncertain. Germline V lookup: CDR1 MDHEN, CDR2 SYDVKM. The CDR3 spans 15 residues. Between the trimmed V and J ends, which lost 6 bases and 0 bases, there was a span of 11 bases. Here the CDR3 DNA reads TGTGCCAGCAGCCGCTTAGATTCGAACACCGGGGAGCTGTTTTTT. It is translated as CASSRLDSNTGELFF.

This clone was counted a few times. This chain's CDR3 is CASSHNYNEQFF. The CDR3, as DNA: TGCGCCAGCAGCCACAATTACAATGAGCAGTTCTTC. The chain carries TRBV4-3 and TRBJ2-1, with D unresolved. Trimming shortened V by 3 bases and J by 4 bases, and 4 bases separated the two germline ends. CDR1 LGHNA and CDR2 YSLEER come from the germline V gene. The CDR3 totals 12 residues.

The chain employs TRBV7-8 and TRBJ1-1, with TRBD1 as a possible D gene (5 bases). CDR3 length: 15 residues. The ends were cut back, 5 bases at V and 6 bases at J, with 19 bases in the middle. Per germline, CDR1 SGHVS and CDR2 FQNEAQ. The CDR3 nucleotides read TGTGCCAGCAGCCCCGGGACCTATTCGGGGGCTGAAGCTTTCTTT. It translates to CASSPGTYSGAEAFF.

The chain is built from TRBV7-8 and TRBJ2-7, with D maybe TRBD2 (5 bases). This CDR3 has 14 residues. Germline values: CDR1 SGHVS, CDR2 FQNEAQ. V gave up 3 bases and J gave up 0 bases, with 9 bases separating them. The CDR3 spells CASSFFGDSYEQYF. The CDR3 DNA follows: TGTGCCAGCAGCTTTTTCGGGGACTCCTACGAGCAGTACTTC.

J is TRBJ1-2 and V is TRBV11-2; D gene ambiguous. Trimming removed 3 bases at V and 4 bases at J, with 12 bases between. The CDR3 spans 14 residues. The germline V gene has CDR1 SGHAT and CDR2 FQNNGV. The CDR3 is CASSFRPSGYGYTF. The CDR3 nucleotides are TGTGCCAGCAGCTTTCGACCCTCGGGCTATGGCTACACCTTC.

The rearrangement links TRBV19 to TRBJ1-3, with D possibly being TRBD1 (5 bases). CDR3 length equals 13 residues. Trimming took off 5 bases at V and 5 bases at J, with 10 bases between the two ends. Germline lookup yields CDR1 LNHDA and CDR2 SQIVND (reference sequence). CDR3 loop: CASSLPGRNTIYF. The DNA for the CDR3 is TGTGCCAGTAGTCTTCCAGGGAGAAACACCATATATTTT.

The chain uses TRBV7-6 and TRBJ2-3, with 7 bases fitting TRBD2. This CDR3 is 16 amino acids long. Germline V gene lookup returns CDR1 SGHVS and CDR2 FNYEAQ. The V gene end was trimmed by 5 bases and the J gene end by 1 base; junction bases not matched to a gene: 9. The CDR3, as DNA: TGTGCCAGCAGCCAATCTAGCGGAAGGGGCACAGATACGCAGTATTTT. Residues: CASSQSSGRGTDTQYF.

The V gene is TRBV12-1, the J gene TRBJ2-1; the table gives TRBD2 as D, unverified against the DNA. TRBV12-1 is assigned pseudogene status. The CDR3 totals 16 residues. This CDR3 reads CASSFLGGASHNEQFF. The DNA of the CDR3 is TGTGCCAGCAGCTTTCTCGGGGGGGCGTCCCACAATGAGCAGTTCTTC.

V gene TRBV25-1 combines with J gene TRBJ2-1; D is ambiguous. The CDR3 has 16 residues. Trimming stripped 1 base from V and 0 bases from J, with 10 bases between. The germline V gene encodes CDR1 MGHDK and CDR2 SYGVNS. The CDR3 nucleotides read TGTGCCAGCAGTGAATCCGGCCGGAGCTCCTACAATGAGCAGTTCTTC. Translation: CASSESGRSSYNEQFF.

The chain recombines TRBV11-1 with TRBJ1-2; 8 positions match TRBD1. The germline gives CDR1 SGHAT, CDR2 FQDESV (reference sequence). V lost 1 base and J lost 4; bases outside the gene matches: 2. The CDR3 length is 14 residues. As DNA, the CDR3 is TGTGCCAGCAGCTTAGTCGACAGGGGCTATGGCTACACCTTC. Amino acid sequence: CASSLVDRGYGYTF.

V usage is TRBV11-2 and J usage is TRBJ1-1; 8 nucleotides match TRBD1. CDR3 length: 15 residues. V was clipped by 3 bases and J by 1 base; unmatched bases: 4. The germline gives CDR1 SGHAT, CDR2 FQNNGV. DNA of the CDR3: TGTGCCAGCAGCTTTCAGGGGGCAGGGAACACTGAAGCTTTCTTT. Translation: CASSFQGAGNTEAFF.

V and J are TRBV7-6 and TRBJ2-5; TRBD2 matches 10 bases. CDR3 length: 18 residues. After removal of 2 bases from V and 5 bases from J, the junction contained 14 bases not matched to a gene. Germline V CDR1 and CDR2: SGHVS, FNYEAQ. The CDR3 loop is CASSLLVEAGGPGETQYF. CDR3 nucleotide sequence: TGTGCCAGCAGCTTACTAGTGGAAGCGGGAGGGCCGGGTGAGACCCAGTACTTC.

The chain links TRBV5-4 to TRBJ2-5; TRBD1 matches 7 bases. The CDR3 length is 14 residues. The V segment lost 4 bases and the J segment 5 bases; nucleotides outside the gene matches: 8. CDR1 and CDR2 (germline): SGHNT, YYREEE (reference sequence). CDR3 in amino acids: CASSTDRVRETQYF. The CDR3 DNA sequence: TGTGCCAGCAGCACCGACAGGGTTCGTGAGACCCAGTACTTC. Full variable domain (outside the CDR3, taken from reference TRBV5-4 and TRBJ2-5): ETGVTQSPTHLIKTRGQQVTLRCSSQSGHNTVSWYQQALGQGPQFIFQYYREEENGRGNFPPRFSGLQFPNYSSELNVNALELDDSALYLCASSTDRVRETQYFGPGTRLLVL.

The chain recombines TRBV7-2 with TRBJ2-1; TRBD2 matches 7 bases. There are 16 residues in the CDR3. Trimming took 5 bases from V and 0 from J; bases not matched to a gene: 7. The germline gives CDR1 SGHTA, CDR2 FQGNSA. The CDR3 nucleotides are TGTGCCAGCAGCCCACCCGGCGGGAGCTCCTACAATGAGCAGTTCTTC. Translating gives CASSPPGGSSYNEQFF.

This sequence joins TRBV7-8 and TRBJ2-3, with D uncertain. Germline CDR1 and CDR2: SGHVS and FQNEAQ. The CDR3 has 14 amino acids. V lost 3 bases and J lost 2, with 9 bases in between. In DNA, the CDR3 is TGTGCCAGCAGCTTGTACGAGGACACAGATACGCAGTATTTT. The encoded protein is CASSLYEDTDTQYF.

The chain links TRBV5-1 to TRBJ1-2; D call uncertain. In germline, CDR1 is SGHRS, CDR2 YFSETQ. CDR3 length: 13 residues. Trimming pared 4 bases from V and 7 bases from J, leaving 14 bases between. The DNA for the CDR3 is TGCGCCAGCAGCGCCTCAGGCGACCTTGGCTACACCTTC. It yields the protein CASSASGDLGYTF.

The rearrangement joins TRBV27 to TRBJ1-4, with D possibly matching TRBD1 (5 bases). Germline V CDR1 and CDR2: MNHEY, SMNVEV (reference sequence). CDR3 length: 15 amino acids. Trimming left V 4 bases short and J 7 bases short, with 16 bases between. CDR3 loop: CASSSGLAMSEKLFF. CDR3 in DNA: TGTGCCAGCAGTTCGGGACTGGCCATGAGTGAAAAACTGTTTTTT.

V gene TRBV5-4 combines with J gene TRBJ2-2, with D maybe TRBD2 (5 bases). CDR1 is SGHNT, CDR2 YYREEE, per germline (reference sequence). The CDR3 runs to 15 residues. The germline V and J ends were trimmed by 3 bases and 0 bases, with 9 bases remaining between them. In DNA form, the CDR3 reads TGTGCCAGCAGCTCTTCGAGGGCGAACACCGGGGAGCTGTTTTTT. Translation gives CASSSSRANTGELFF.

This clone was recorded only once. The V gene is TRBV7-2, the J gene TRBJ2-1, with TRBD2 matching over 11 bases. Germline CDR1 reads SGHTA; CDR2 reads FQGNSA. CDR3 length: 15 amino acids. Trimming took 4 bases from V and 8 from J; bases not matched to a gene: 7. The CDR3 is CASSSSGRLGYEQFF. The DNA of the CDR3 is TGTGCCAGCAGCTCTAGCGGGAGGCTCGGATATGAGCAGTTCTTC.

This rearrangement joins TRBV10-2 to TRBJ2-1; weak D call: TRBD1 (5 bases). Germline-derived CDR1 and CDR2 are WSHSY and SAAADI. The CDR3 has 14 amino acids. Trimming left V 0 bases short and J 4 bases short, with 7 bases between. CDR3 DNA: TGCGCCAGCAGTGAGTCGACAGATTACAATGAGCAGTTCTTC. Its protein is CASSESTDYNEQFF.

The chain has TRBV7-2 and TRBJ2-7; D perhaps matches TRBD2 (6 bases). V lost 1 base, J lost 0 bases, and 10 bases lay in between. The germline CDR1 and CDR2 sequences are SGHTA and FQGNSA. The CDR3 has 15 amino acids. CDR3 amino acids: CASSLERVSSYEQYF. CDR3 in DNA: TGTGCCAGCAGCTTAGAGCGGGTTAGCTCCTACGAGCAGTACTTC.

Concerning this clone: At the DNA level, this CDR3 is encoded by other sequences in the same sample as well. DNA of the CDR3: TGTGCCAGCAGCTTAAGCGGCACAGATACGCAGTATTTT. Protein: CASSLSGTDTQYF. The V call is TRBV7-2, the J call TRBJ2-3; D gene unclear. V gave up 2 bases and J gave up 1 base, with 4 bases separating them. CDR3 size: 13 residues. Germline-derived CDR1 and CDR2 are SGHTA and FQGNSA. Variable domain in full (rest from reference TRBV7-2 and TRBJ2-3): GAGVSQSPSNKVTEKGKDVELRCDPISGHTALYWYRQSLGQGLEFLIYFQGNSAPDKSGLPSDRFSAERTGGSVSTLTIQRTQQEDSAVYLCASSLSGTDTQYFGPGTRLTVL.